What follows describes a single TCR beta chain. No antigen is known for it. No clone much larger than this one lies a single base away; base qualities are absent. The data stem from a study of cytomegalovirus exposure and HLA in healthy donors (TCRdb year 2017). The study in broad terms: In an earlier analysis of approximately 500 of the donors, approximately 260 Gb of sequence data and 120 million or so unique TCR beta sequences from approximately 180 million T cells were reported. In a later analysis, previously published TCR beta repertoires from about 670 donors were re-analyzed and high-resolution HLA genotyping was added so that TCR occurrence patterns could be studied. Roughly 5 DR-DQ haplotypes were handled as single units for association and clustering, since linkage in the cohort was strong. Class I and class II HLA loci were covered by the typing at four-digit resolution. To predict cytomegalovirus infection status, the study brought together high-throughput TCR immunosequencing, statistical association of individual TCRs with disease status, and machine learning. All discovery cohort repertoires had been generated using a single sequencing platform. Typing coverage varied by locus: about 629-640 donors for A, B, C, DRB1 and DQB1; roughly 520 for DQA1; more than 600 for DPA1; approximately 450 for DPB1. The T cell repertoires of some 670 subjects were profiled by immunosequencing and related to cytomegalovirus serostatus. In the later analysis, no new phenotypic data were used to find candidate immune exposures; instead, reliance was placed on TCR beta sequences and their occurrence across donors. In a later genetic analysis, genome-wide SNP genotypes for 398 of the 666 donors were used, and that subset was treated as a discovery cohort. Among the roughly 400 genotyped donors, about 83% belonged to the genetic ancestry cluster associated with self-reported Caucasian donors. Donor age, sex, ethnicity and CMV serostatus were collected together with the repertoire data. About 280 gigabases of sequencing data and tens of millions of unique TCR sequences were included in an early release covering around 600 HLA-typed donors. In addition to the first cohort of 666 subjects, a separate validation cohort of 130 or so different subjects was used. The study was designed to test whether signatures of past pathogen exposure could be identified by cataloging public T cell receptors. On average, around 240,000 unique TCR beta nucleotide sequences were sequenced per donor among some 430 genotyped donors of the cohort, with roughly 20% of those sequences being non-productive. An earlier analysis of 587 of the donors applied high-throughput TCR beta sequencing to assess whether each TCR beta V gene segment acted as functional or pseudogenic. The full study reports these points: A further reported finding was that TCR beta sequences accurately predicted the HLA-A and HLA-B alleles for most subjects in the first cohort. V-gene and J-gene trimming of TCR beta chains was associated with a missense DCLRE1C variant in a later genetic analysis, and the association was replicated in an independent cohort. This cohort had only TCR beta chains sequenced, and the lack of alpha or paired-chain data limited which features could be detected. According to the authors, the approach could potentially be generalized to other disease states and immunological phenotypes. Most TCR sequences were seen in very few donors, while some public TCRs were found in many individuals. A cluster of highly shared sequence variants was judged likely to represent a technical artifact of the sequencing pipeline. A total of fewer than 200 TCR beta chains were listed by the study as associated with cytomegalovirus. According to a later genetic analysis, donors in an Asian-associated ancestry cluster had fewer N-insertions in productive TCRs than the roughly 700-donor mean. In vitro tests confirmed that a few of the cytomegalovirus-associated TCR beta chains recognize cytomegalovirus antigens. Most CMV-associated TCR beta chains appeared to be HLA-restricted in a later analysis, and the HLA associations seemed to be driven largely by CMV exposure. According to a later analysis, TCR association rates differed among HLA loci, with DRB1 alleles showing the most associated TCRs and HLA-C alleles showing the fewest. The earlier analysis of approximately 590 of the donors excluded 15 to 20 rarely observed V segments, including chromosome 9 orphons, because counts were too low. In a later analysis, HLA-associated TCR beta chains were found to be more clonally expanded and to have lower generation probabilities than equally common non-associated chains. Because the 87-base-pair reads could not distinguish some IMGT-functional V segments, including TRBV6-2 and TRBV6-3, those segments were excluded. Strong co-occurrence of HLA alleles, especially DR and DQ, made assigning TCR associations to individual alleles difficult. An earlier analysis of 587 of the donors showed that most TCR beta V segments appeared in productive rearrangements either about 87% or about 30% of the time, which broadly matched IMGT annotations. Sequencing depth was assumed to be roughly uniform across donors in the presence/absence analyses, though that assumption may not hold. According to a later analysis, parvovirus B19, influenza, CMV and Epstein-Barr virus appeared linked to several top co-occurrence clusters. Specific HLA alleles were associated with 15,000 to 20,000 TCR beta sequences at a false discovery rate of 0.05 in a later analysis. Correlated functional status among segregating V segments might be attributable to linkage disequilibrium, but an unknown experimental factor could not be ruled out. Cytomegalovirus status was reported to be diagnosed by the classifier with high specificity and sensitivity in both the original and validation cohorts. For the cohort, immune exposure information was limited to CMV serostatus. HLA typing was unavailable for some donors at each locus, so association tests used only the typed subset.

The library was built by means of the immunoSEQ multiplex PCR assay. For the multiplex PCR, a mixture combining 60 forward primers for TCR Vbeta segments and 13 reverse primers for TCR Jbeta segments was used. The CDR3 region of rearranged TCR beta genes was amplified from genomic DNA with a multiplex PCR assay. The amplified TCR beta libraries were sequenced on the Illumina HiSeq System as 87-base-pair reads. For the original study's pipeline: A later analysis tallied 80 million to 95 million unique TCR beta chains across the 700 or so repertoires, and some 10 million of those chains were shared by two or more donors. A nearest-neighbor algorithm error-corrected the raw reads and collapsed the reads into unique sequences, merging closely related sequences to remove PCR and sequencing errors. CDR3 sequences were aligned to IMGT reference sequences to assign V, D and J gene segments. For a sequence to be retained, a match of at least six nucleotides was required to both a V gene segment and a J gene segment. A rearrangement counted as productive if the CDR3 had no stop codons and remained in frame with V and J, and every other rearrangement counted as non-productive. Following IMGT convention, CDR3 was defined as the stretch from the second conserved V-encoded cysteine up to the conserved J-encoded phenylalanine. The earlier analysis of 550 to 650 of the donors excluded any sequence lacking an unambiguous match to a single V gene segment. In an earlier analysis of approximately 590 of the donors, a V segment was called functional when productive rearrangements were above 56.7%, and segregating when the standard deviation between donors exceeded 5%. To diagnose cytomegalovirus status from the catalog of TCR beta chain sequences, a statistical classification framework was built. A later analysis assigned V and J genes by comparing TCR nucleotide sequences with IMGT/GENE-DB human TR gene sequences. In a later analysis, CDR3 sequences and most-parsimonious VDJ recombination scenarios were assigned using the TCRdist pipeline. In a later analysis, each TCR beta chain was defined by its CDR3 amino acid sequence together with its V-gene family, and reads lacking a unique V-gene family were excluded. As a way to deal with suspected cross-contamination and a sequencing artifact, a later analysis dropped hundreds of nucleotide sequences that were highly shared and had low generation probability. For each public chain, a later analysis derived a clonal expansion index from normalized ranks of inferred template counts within each repertoire. Generation probabilities in a later analysis came from a VDJ recombination model fitted to out-of-frame rearrangements, and those results were checked against IGoR. In a later analysis, hypergeometric tests were used to score TCR-TCR, TCR-HLA and TCR-CMV co-occurrence, with a repertoire-size bias correction applied to TCR pairs. To estimate false discovery rates, a later analysis permuted the HLA or CMV assignments 20 times. A later analysis grouped co-occurring TCRs with DBSCAN, adding TCRdist sequence similarity when clustering within HLA-allele-positive subsets. For co-occurrence clustering, repertoires with fewer than 30,000 or more than 120,000 public chains were excluded, along with a handful of repertoires with anomalous nucleotide sharing. The source is immuneACCESS, and TCRdb retained only in-frame sequences with V and J called. Part of the clones is not carried over; for the studies checked, unresolved V genes explain less than half of this, and the remainder is unexplained. V and J calls plus clone size are reproduced from that table; the DNA served to infer D and trimming. This sample lists 150,000 to 200,000 clones; more than 75% were detected once. The ten largest clones add up to over 12% of the sample.

Spanning cysteine to phenylalanine, the CDR3 consists of 17 amino acids. Left in the record is the CDR3 DNA by itself, 51 bases read in frame from the first base. In total, approximately 700 healthy bone marrow donors made up the cohort. All cohort members were sampled while nominally healthy, although unrecorded immune exposures were likely present. The donor was CMV seropositive and was included in the group of about 290 seropositive cohort members. A peripheral blood sample was collected from each donor, and TCR beta sequencing was performed on peripheral blood mononuclear cells. Genomic DNA extraction from the blood cell samples was performed with the Qiagen DNeasy Blood Extraction Kit.

Sequenced material: PBMCs. The chain links TRBV1 with TRBJ2-3; TRBD2 is the table's D call, not checked against the DNA. TRBV1 is termed a pseudogene. The clonotype comes from a woman aged 25 to 45 in good health and CMV-seropositive. The nucleotides read TGCACCAGCAGCCAAAAACCCGAGCGGGGGGACACAGATACGCAGTATTTT. This is translated as CTSSQKPERGDTDTQYF.